Listed here are 15 T cell receptor beta chains from one sample, sequenced in a study of regulatory T cells in long-lasting Graves disease. Stated time point: persistent/refractory GD, antithyroid drugs over 5 years with positive TRAb. The TCR library was prepared using RNA isolated from PBMCs. According to the study, TCR beta libraries were built with iRepertoire HTBI primers and CDR3-region Arm-PCR. MiXCR was run by TCRdb on the multiplex PCR reads, yielding one entry per CDR3 protein. This table holds about 290,000 distinct CDR3 sequences, roughly 21% found once. Here the sequenced sample was peripheral blood mononuclear cells (PBMCs), taken when the disease was refractory, from a patient treated with antithyroid drugs. These receptor sequences come from a female donor with Graves disease.

This clonotype appeared many times. The V call is TRBV5-1, the J call TRBJ1-1; D is ambiguous. The CDR3 is 14 residues long. Germline V gives CDR1 SGHRS, CDR2 YFSETQ. The V end lost 4 bases, the J end lost 4 bases, and 14 bases lay between the germline ends. The CDR3: CASSLRREGTEAFF. The CDR3 DNA reads TGCGCCAGCAGCCTCCGCCGAGAGGGCACTGAAGCTTTCTTT.

The CDR3 loop is CASSLVGQGSKNIQYF. DNA of the CDR3: TGTGCCAGCAGCTTGGTGGGACAGGGATCCAAAAACATTCAGTACTTC. This rearrangement joins TRBV5-4 to TRBJ2-4, with 9 positions matching TRBD1. CDR1 is SGHNT, CDR2 YYREEE, per germline (reference sequence). This CDR3 spans 16 amino acids. The ends lost 0 bases at V and 2 bases at J; junction bases unmatched: 3.

The chain has TRBV30 and TRBJ1-5; D uncertain. The ends were cut back, 0 bases at V and 5 bases at J, with 8 bases in the middle. This CDR3 has 13 amino acids. From germline, CDR1 is GTSNPN and CDR2 SVGIG (reference sequence). In nucleotides, the CDR3 is TGTGCCTGGAGTGTCTCCCTGTATCAGCCCCAGCATTTT. This sequence encodes CAWSVSLYQPQHF.

As DNA, the CDR3 is TGTGCCAGCAGCTTGAGGGGACAGGGCAGGGAGCAGTACTTC. Encoded protein: CASSLRGQGREQYF. The chain carries TRBV13 and TRBJ2-7, with 9 bases aligning to TRBD1. CDR1 and CDR2 (germline): PRHDT, FYEKMQ (reference sequence). The CDR3 contains 14 residues. V trimming: 3 bases; J trimming: 7 bases; junction bases outside the gene matches: 7.

The J gene is TRBJ1-5, the V gene TRBV6-2 or TRBV6-3, with D possibly matching TRBD1 (5 bases). The CDR3 is 14 amino acids. Trimming left V 2 bases short and J 7 bases short, with 12 bases between. The germline V gene has CDR1 MNHEY and CDR2 SVGEGT. The CDR3 bases are TGTGCCAGCAGTTACGCGGCGGGGGACCAGCCCCAGCATTTT. It encodes CASSYAAGDQPQHF.

Ten or more counts support this clonotype. CDR3 residues: CASSDRGTDGYTF. Here the CDR3 DNA reads TGTGCCAGCAGTGACAGGGGGACGGATGGCTACACCTTC. The rearrangement joins TRBV6-1 to TRBJ1-2; 7 bases are shared with TRBD1. J was trimmed by 6 bases and V by 3 bases; bases with no gene match: 4. CDR3 length: 13 residues. Germline V gene sequence: CDR1 MNHNS, CDR2 SASEGT.

This clonotype was picked up a small number of times. A read error may be the cause here, since a much bigger clone is one base away. This sequence joins TRBV2 and TRBJ2-7, with D possibly called TRBD1 or TRBD2 (5 bases each). V was cut by 7 bases and J by 2 bases, with 12 bases left in between. Germline CDR1 SNHLY, CDR2 FYNNEI. This CDR3 region has 13 residues. The CDR3 DNA sequence: TGTGCCAGCAAGGGAGACAGCCCCTACGAGCAGTACTTC. Translating gives CASKGDSPYEQYF.

The chain links TRBV11-2 to TRBJ2-7, with 10 bases matching TRBD1. The germline V gene encodes CDR1 SGHAT and CDR2 FQNNGV. J lost 2 bases, V lost 6 bases, and 7 bases had no gene match. This CDR3 has 15 amino acids. CDR3 sequence: CASRTPGQGTYEQYF. As DNA, the CDR3 is TGTGCCAGCAGGACACCGGGACAGGGGACCTACGAGCAGTACTTC.

Worth noting for this clonotype: The CDR3 end shows no conserved phenylalanine or tryptophan, and so a read error is likely. This chain joins TRBV6-1 and TRBJ1-1; D gene ambiguous. Germline V CDR1 and CDR2: MNHNS, SASEGT. The V end was cut by 5 bases, the J end by 1 base, with 14 bases between. The CDR3 is 15 residues long. The DNA for the CDR3 is TGTGCCAGCAGTAACCACAGAGGCCCGAACACTGAAGCTTTCCTT. This gives the protein CASSNHRGPNTEAFL.

CDR3 coding DNA: TGCAGTGCTAGAAACCAGGGACGATGGACTGAAGCTTTCTTT. This encodes CSARNQGRWTEAFF. The chain joins TRBV20-1 to TRBJ1-1, with D possibly matching TRBD1 (5 bases). V was trimmed by 2 bases and J by 5 bases, leaving 15 bases between them. The CDR3 spans 14 residues. Germline loops: CDR1 DFQATT, CDR2 SNEGSKA (reference sequence).

The V call is TRBV4-1, the J call TRBJ1-5; D not certain. Germline values: CDR1 MGHRA, CDR2 YSYEKL. The V end was cut by 1 base, the J end by 0 bases, with 10 bases between. CDR3 length equals 16 residues. CDR3 amino acids: CASSQAPGFSNQPQHF. DNA for the CDR3: TGCGCCAGCAGCCAAGCTCCAGGTTTTAGCAATCAGCCCCAGCATTTT.

The rearrangement links TRBV7-9 to TRBJ2-7, with 8 bases matching TRBD2. Looked up from germline, CDR1 is SEHNR and CDR2 is FQNEAQ (reference sequence). Germline trimming cut 1 base from V and 0 bases from J; bases unmatched to any gene: 5. The CDR3 loop spans 16 amino acids. The CDR3 DNA reads TGTGCCAGCAGCTTAGTTAGTGGGACTAGCTCCTACGAGCAGTACTTC. This encodes CASSLVSGTSSYEQYF.

There are many counts of this clonotype. The chain recombines TRBV28 with TRBJ1-5, with TRBD1 as a possible D gene (5 bases). The V and J ends lost 6 bases and 5 bases respectively, with 20 bases between them. The V gene's germline CDR1 is MDHEN and CDR2 SYDVKM. CDR3 length: 16 amino acids. The CDR3 nucleotides read TGTGCCAGCAGCCCACACGGGACTCTCGGAGATCAGCCCCAGCATTTT. Its protein is CASSPHGTLGDQPQHF. Full variable domain (missing parts from reference TRBV28 and TRBJ1-5): DVKVTQSSRYLVKRTGEKVFLECVQDMDHENMFWYRQDPGLGLRLIYFSYDVKMKEKGDIPEGYSVSREKKERFSLILESASTNQTSMYLCASSPHGTLGDQPQHFGDGTRLSIL.

This clonotype occurred many times. The chain carries TRBV7-9 and TRBJ2-5; 8 nucleotides match TRBD1. V shed 5 bases, J shed 4 bases, and the junction held 9 bases outside the gene matches. This CDR3 region has 15 residues. Germline values: CDR1 SEHNR, CDR2 FQNEAQ (reference sequence). The CDR3 DNA sequence: TGTGCCAGCAGCCCGGCGGGACAGGCCCCAGAGACCCAGTACTTC. Encoded protein: CASSPAGQAPETQYF.

This clonotype was detected ten times or more. The V gene is TRBV11-2, the J gene TRBJ2-5; the match to TRBD1 covers 10 bases. V shed 5 bases and J 5 bases; nucleotides not matched to a gene: 11. CDR3 size: 16 residues. CDR1 is SGHAT and CDR2 is FQNNGV in the germline V gene. CDR3 coding DNA: TGTGCCAGCAGCCAACTGGGACAGGGGAAGTGGGAGACCCAGTACTTC. It codes for CASSQLGQGKWETQYF.